This TCR beta chain was recovered during a study of ipilimumab plus nivolumab after autologous stem cell transplantation. About the study: Median doses per patient: about five ipilimumab, 7 to 9 nivolumab.

Only in-frame clones appear in the TCRdb table, and some are missing; sequencing was by immunoSEQ multiplex PCR. The repertoire consists of 15,000 or so clones, with about 70% occurring once and the leading ten covering 10%. Points from the study as a whole: TCR repertoire, Treg phenotype and gut microbiota reportedly support more study of this approach.

On this clone: Antigen: not known.

Patients got ipilimumab 1 mg/kg beginning 14 to 28 days post-transplant. Patients got 3 mg/kg IV nivolumab weeks 1, 4, 7, 10, then biweekly through week 26. The ends were cut back, 0 bases at V and 1 base at J, with 9 bases in the middle. The length of the CDR3 is 15 residues. Germline CDR1 is SNHLY and CDR2 is FYNNEI. J is TRBJ1-1 and V is TRBV2; unclear D gene. The clonotype originates from a male donor with primary mediastinal lymphoma. Sample: PBMCs, taken in a trial of ipilimumab plus nivolumab as post-transplant consolidation. Here the CDR3 reads CASSEAAASNTEAFF. The CDR3 bases are TGTGCCAGCAGTGAAGCGGCAGCATCGAACACTGAAGCTTTCTTT.